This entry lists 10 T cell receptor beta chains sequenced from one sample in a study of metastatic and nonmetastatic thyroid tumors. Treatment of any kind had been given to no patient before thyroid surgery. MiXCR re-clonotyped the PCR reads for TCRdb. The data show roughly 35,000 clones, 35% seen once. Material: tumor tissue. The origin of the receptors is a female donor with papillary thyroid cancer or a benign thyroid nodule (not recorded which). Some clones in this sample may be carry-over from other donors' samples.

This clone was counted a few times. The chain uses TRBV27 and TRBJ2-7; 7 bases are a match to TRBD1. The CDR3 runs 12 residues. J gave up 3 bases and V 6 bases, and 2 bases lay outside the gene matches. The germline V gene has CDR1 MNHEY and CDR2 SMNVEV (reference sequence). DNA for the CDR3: TGTGCCAGCAGGACAGGGATCTACGAGCAGTACTTC. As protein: CASRTGIYEQYF.

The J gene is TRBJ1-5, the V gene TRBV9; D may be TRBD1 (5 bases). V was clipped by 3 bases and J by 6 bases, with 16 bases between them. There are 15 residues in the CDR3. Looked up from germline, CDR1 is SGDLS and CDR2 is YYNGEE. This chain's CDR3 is CASSASAGKGQPQHF. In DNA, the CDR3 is TGTGCCAGCAGCGCGTCCGCAGGGAAGGGTCAGCCCCAGCATTTT.

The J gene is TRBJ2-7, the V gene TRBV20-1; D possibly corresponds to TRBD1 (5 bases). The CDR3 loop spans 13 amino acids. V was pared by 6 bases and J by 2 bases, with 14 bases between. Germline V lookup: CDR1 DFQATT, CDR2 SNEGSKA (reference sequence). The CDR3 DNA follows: TGCAGTGCCTCCGCCAGGGCCACCTACGAGCAGTACTTC. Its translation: CSASARATYEQYF.

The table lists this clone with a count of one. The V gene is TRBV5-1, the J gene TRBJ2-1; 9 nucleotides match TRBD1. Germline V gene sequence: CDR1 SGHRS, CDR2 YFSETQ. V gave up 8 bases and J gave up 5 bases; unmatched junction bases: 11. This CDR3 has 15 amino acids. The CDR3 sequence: CASSQGGTGNNEQFF. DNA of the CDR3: TGCGCCAGTAGTCAAGGCGGGACAGGGAACAATGAGCAGTTCTTC.

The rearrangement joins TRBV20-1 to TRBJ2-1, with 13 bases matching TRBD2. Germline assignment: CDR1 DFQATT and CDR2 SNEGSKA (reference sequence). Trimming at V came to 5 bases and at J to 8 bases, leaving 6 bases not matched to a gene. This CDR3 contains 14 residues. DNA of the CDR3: TGCAGTGCTCCACGGACTAGCGGGAGTGATGAGCAGTTCTTC. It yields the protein CSAPRTSGSDEQFF.

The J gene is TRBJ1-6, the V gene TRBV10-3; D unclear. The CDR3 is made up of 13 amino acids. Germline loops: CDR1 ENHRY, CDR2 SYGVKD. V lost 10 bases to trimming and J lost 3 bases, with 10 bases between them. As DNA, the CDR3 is TGTGCCACCCACACGGACTATAATTCACCCCTCCACTTT. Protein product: CATHTDYNSPLHF.

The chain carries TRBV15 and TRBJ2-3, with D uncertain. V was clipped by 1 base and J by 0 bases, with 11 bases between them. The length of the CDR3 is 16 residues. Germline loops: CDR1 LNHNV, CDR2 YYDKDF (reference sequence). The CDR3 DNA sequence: TGTGCCACCAGCAGAGCCCCGCGGCCTAGCACAGATACGCAGTATTTT. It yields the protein CATSRAPRPSTDTQYF.

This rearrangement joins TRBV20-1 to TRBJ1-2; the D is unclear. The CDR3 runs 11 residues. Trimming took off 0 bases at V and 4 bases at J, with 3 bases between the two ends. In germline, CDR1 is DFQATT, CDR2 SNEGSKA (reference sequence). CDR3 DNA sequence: TGCAGTGCTAGAGAGCCCTATGGCTACACCTTC. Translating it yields CSAREPYGYTF.

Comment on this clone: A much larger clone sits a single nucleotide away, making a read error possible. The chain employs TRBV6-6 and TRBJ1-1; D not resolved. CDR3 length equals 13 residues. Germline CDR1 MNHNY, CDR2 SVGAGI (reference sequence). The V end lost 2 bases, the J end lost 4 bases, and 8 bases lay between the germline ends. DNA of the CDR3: TGTGCCAGCAGTTACCATGGGAGCACTGAAGCTTTCTTT. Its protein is CASSYHGSTEAFF.

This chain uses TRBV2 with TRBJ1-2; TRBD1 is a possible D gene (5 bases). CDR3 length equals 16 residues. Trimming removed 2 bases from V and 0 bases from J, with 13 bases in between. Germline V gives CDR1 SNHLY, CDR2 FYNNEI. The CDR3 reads CASSEPGVEANYGYTF. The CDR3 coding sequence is TGTGCCAGCAGTGAACCGGGGGTAGAGGCTAACTATGGCTACACCTTC.